This T cell receptor (beta chain) was profiled in a study of T cell clones after liver transplantation. The overall study: Liver transplant recipients had immunosuppression withdrawal attempted within 2 years. Tolerance: complete withdrawal held at least one year, liver enzymes staying within twice normal. Draws occurred before transplant, before withdrawal, and after complete or failed withdrawal.

Concerning this clone: What it binds is unknown.

TCRdb's table, derived via immunoSEQ multiplex PCR, lists solely in-frame clones and lacks some. Of some 110,000 clones in the sample, 75% to 95% are singletons; the top ten hold 0.83%. Germline-derived CDR1 and CDR2 are KGHSH and LQKENI. The trim removed 0 bases at V and 6 bases at J, leaving 5 bases unmatched. This CDR3 comprises 17 residues. Findings of the study overall: Graft donor-reactive T cells may have migrated into the graft rather than being deleted.

This receptor was identified in a human patient who received a liver transplant. Some T cells may originate from the graft donor. This chain links TRBV18 with TRBJ2-7, with 16 bases fitting TRBD2. The material sequenced was CD4+ T cells from blood, taken 12 months after liver transplant. The CDR3 bases are TGTGCCAGCTCACCACCGGGACTAGCGGGAGGGCCTGGCGAGCAGTACTTC. Translating it yields CASSPPGLAGGPGEQYF.